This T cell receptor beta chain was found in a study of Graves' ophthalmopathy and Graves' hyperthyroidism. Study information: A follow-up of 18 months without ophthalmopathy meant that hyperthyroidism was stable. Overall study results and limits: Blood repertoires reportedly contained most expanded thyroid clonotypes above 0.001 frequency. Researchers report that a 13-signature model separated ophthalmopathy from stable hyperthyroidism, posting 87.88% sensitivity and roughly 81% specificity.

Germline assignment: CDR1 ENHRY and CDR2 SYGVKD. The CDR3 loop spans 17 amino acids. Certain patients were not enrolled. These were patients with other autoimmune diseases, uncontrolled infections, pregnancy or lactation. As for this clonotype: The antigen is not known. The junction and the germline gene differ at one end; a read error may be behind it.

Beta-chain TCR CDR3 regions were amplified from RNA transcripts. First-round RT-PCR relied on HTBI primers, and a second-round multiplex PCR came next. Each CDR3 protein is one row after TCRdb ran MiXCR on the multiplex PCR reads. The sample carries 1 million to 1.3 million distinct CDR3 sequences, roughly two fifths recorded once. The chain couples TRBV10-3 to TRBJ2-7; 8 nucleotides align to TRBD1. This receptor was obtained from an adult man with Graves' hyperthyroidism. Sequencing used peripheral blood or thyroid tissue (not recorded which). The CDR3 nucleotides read TGTGCCATCGGTGAGTCTGTGTGGGACAGGAGGCCGTGGGAGCAGTACTTC. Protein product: CAIGESVWDRRPWEQYF.